This TCR beta chain was identified in a study of blood T cells in healthy people across ages. V lost 0 bases, J lost 12 bases, and 5 bases stayed unmatched. CDR1 and CDR2 (germline): LGHDT, YNNKEL (reference sequence). The CDR3 loop spans 13 amino acids. Primers used in a second PCR of about 6 to 11 cycles were a sample-barcoded 5' primer and a J-beta primer mix. Every cDNA molecule carried a tag from a template-switch adaptor bearing 12 random nucleotides. Via MiXCR, TCRdb re-called the 5' RACE reads, giving one row per CDR3 protein. The data show roughly 830,000 distinct CDR3 sequences, less than 80% seen once.

The receptor was isolated from a man aged 25 to 40 in good health. The chain has TRBV3-1 and TRBJ2-1; 7 positions agree with TRBD1. Sequencing was done on a sample of blood. The CDR3 reads CASSQEDRPSQFF. CDR3 in DNA: TGTGCCAGCAGCCAAGAGGACAGGCCTTCGCAGTTCTTC.